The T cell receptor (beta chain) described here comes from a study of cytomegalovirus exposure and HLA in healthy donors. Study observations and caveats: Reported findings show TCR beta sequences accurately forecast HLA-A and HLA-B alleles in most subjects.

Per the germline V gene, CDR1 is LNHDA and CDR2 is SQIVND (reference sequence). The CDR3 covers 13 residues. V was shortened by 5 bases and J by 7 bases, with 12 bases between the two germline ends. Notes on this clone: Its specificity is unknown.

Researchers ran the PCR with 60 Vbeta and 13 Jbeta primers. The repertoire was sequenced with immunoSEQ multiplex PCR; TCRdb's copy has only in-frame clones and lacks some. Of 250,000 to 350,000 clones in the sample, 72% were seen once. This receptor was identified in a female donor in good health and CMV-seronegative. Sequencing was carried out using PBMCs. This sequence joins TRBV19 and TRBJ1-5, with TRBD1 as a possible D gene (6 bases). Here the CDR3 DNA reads TGTGCCAGTAGTCAGGGGTTAAGGCAGCCCCAGCATTTT. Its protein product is CASSQGLRQPQHF.